These 26 T cell receptor beta chains share one sample of origin, sequenced in a study of regulatory T cells in long-lasting Graves disease. Building of the TCR beta libraries involved iRepertoire HTBI primers and Arm-PCR of CDR3 regions. From the multiplex PCR reads, TCRdb called clonotypes with MiXCR, one entry per CDR3 protein. The data show 400,000 to 550,000 distinct CDR3 sequences, about 15% seen once. The time point denotes: newly diagnosed GD, antithyroid drugs for less than 3 months. RNA from PBMCs was the source of the TCR library. Separately, the same data were catalogued under a study of T cells in Graves' hyperthyroidism and ophthalmopathy.

The material was peripheral blood mononuclear cells (PBMCs), obtained at new diagnosis, from a patient treated with antithyroid drugs. The source is a woman between 25 and 40 years old with Graves disease.

This sequence joins TRBV19 and TRBJ2-7; TRBD1 matches at 9 bases. The CDR3 sequence is 16 residues long. CDR1 is LNHDA, CDR2 SQIVND, per germline (reference sequence). The trim removed 9 bases at V and 5 bases at J, leaving 17 bases unmatched. The CDR3 DNA reads as TGTGCCAGCTCCCCTCCCCCCGGGACAGGGCGACACGAGCAGTACTTC. Amino acids: CASSPPPGTGRHEQYF.

This clonotype was detected many times. This chain links TRBV5-1 with TRBJ1-2; D might be TRBD1 (5 bases). There are 16 residues in the CDR3. V was clipped by 3 bases and J by 1 base, with 16 bases between them. From germline, CDR1 is SGHRS and CDR2 YFSETQ. The CDR3 sequence is CASSYLSGPSNYGYTF. CDR3 DNA sequence: TGCGCCAGCAGCTACCTTTCGGGACCGAGTAACTATGGCTACACCTTC. The full variable domain, its missing parts supplied by reference TRBV5-1 and TRBJ1-2, is KAGVTQTPRYLIKTRGQQVTLSCSPISGHRSVSWYQQTPGQGLQFLFEYFSETQRNKGNFPGRFSGRQFSNSRSEMNVSTLELGDSALYLCASSYLSGPSNYGYTFGSGTRLTVV.

V usage is TRBV11-2 and J usage is TRBJ2-7, with a weak D call TRBD1 (5 bases). The CDR3 is 13 residues long. V was trimmed by 2 bases and J by 6 bases, leaving 11 bases between them. Germline-derived CDR1 and CDR2 are SGHAT and FQNNGV. CDR3 protein: CASSLYKDIEQYF. In DNA, the CDR3 is TGTGCCAGCAGCTTATATAAGGACATCGAGCAGTACTTC.

This clonotype was recorded at least ten times. Compared with germline, one end of the junction differs, possibly owing to a read error. The CDR3 is CASVRAVGSHEQYF. The CDR3 DNA sequence: TGTGCCAGCGTTCGCGCGGTAGGCTCCCACGAGCAGTACTTC. V and J are TRBV28 and TRBJ2-7; D remains ambiguous. The CDR3 has 14 amino acids. Germline V gene sequence: CDR1 MDHEN, CDR2 SYDVKM.

This clonotype was seen a single time. A read error may be the cause here, since a much bigger clone is one base away. The CDR3 sequence: CASSSPPSGWGFYEQYF. The CDR3 nucleotides read TGTGCCAGCAGTTCCCCCCCCTCAGGGTGGGGCTTCTACGAGCAGTACTTC. The rearrangement links TRBV27 to TRBJ2-7; D is possibly TRBD1 (5 bases). The germline V and J ends were trimmed by 4 bases and 3 bases, with 22 bases remaining between them. The CDR3 runs to 17 residues. Germline values: CDR1 MNHEY, CDR2 SMNVEV (reference sequence).

In this sample, this clonotype turned up many times. This rearrangement joins TRBV7-2 to TRBJ2-5; D possibly corresponds to TRBD2 (5 bases). Trimming removed 1 base from V and 2 bases from J, with 17 bases in between. This CDR3 has 17 residues. Germline CDR1 and CDR2: SGHTA and FQGNSA. The CDR3 nucleotides read TGTGCCAGCAGCTTAGGGTTCTCAGGAGGTACACAAGAGACCCAGTACTTC. It specifies CASSLGFSGGTQETQYF. The variable domain in full, with the rest retrieved from reference TRBV7-2 and TRBJ2-5, is GAGVSQSPSNKVTEKGKDVELRCDPISGHTALYWYRQSLGQGLEFLIYFQGNSAPDKSGLPSDRFSAERTGGSVSTLTIQRTQQEDSAVYLCASSLGFSGGTQETQYFGPGTRLLVL.

This clonotype was detected a few times. The gene calls are TRBV24-1 and TRBJ1-2, with D uncertain. Germline assignment: CDR1 KGHDR and CDR2 SFDVKD. The CDR3 runs 12 residues. The V end lost 4 bases, the J end lost 2 bases, and 4 bases lay between the germline ends. The CDR3 DNA reads TGTGCCACCAGTGAGGGGAACTATGGCTACACCTTC. Translated: CATSEGNYGYTF.

The chain recombines TRBV20-1 with TRBJ2-1; maybe TRBD2 (5 bases). The CDR3 is made up of 16 amino acids. Deletions cut 3 bases from V and 2 bases from J, with 17 bases between. The V gene's germline CDR1 is DFQATT and CDR2 SNEGSKA (reference sequence). DNA of the CDR3: TGCAGTGCTAGCCCCGGAGGTACCGGAACCTACAATGAGCAGTTCTTC. It yields the protein CSASPGGTGTYNEQFF.

This clonotype appeared many times. The chain has TRBV20-1 and TRBJ2-1, with TRBD2 as a possible D gene (6 bases). This CDR3 contains 15 residues. Looked up from germline, CDR1 is DFQATT and CDR2 is SNEGSKA (reference sequence). V was clipped by 1 base and J by 8 bases, with 18 bases between them. CDR3 nucleotide sequence: TGCAGTGCTAGAGGCCCGGGACTGAACCCTGATGAGCAGTTCTTC. It yields the protein CSARGPGLNPDEQFF.

This clonotype was detected ten times or more. This chain joins TRBV20-1 and TRBJ2-1; unclear D gene. Germline assignment: CDR1 DFQATT and CDR2 SNEGSKA (reference sequence). The CDR3 length is 15 residues. The V end lost 5 bases, the J end lost 3 bases, and 17 bases lay between the germline ends. CDR3 loop: CSAAWIGQLYNEQFF. CDR3 sequence (DNA): TGCAGTGCTGCGTGGATTGGGCAGCTCTACAATGAGCAGTTCTTC.

The genes are TRBV14 and TRBJ2-7; a possible D gene is TRBD1 (6 bases). CDR1 is SGHDN and CDR2 is FVKESK in the germline V gene. Trimming stripped 0 bases from V and 3 bases from J, with 15 bases between. CDR3 length: 16 residues. In nucleotides, the CDR3 is TGTGCCAGCAGCCAAGAAAGAACAGGGTACCACTACGAGCAGTACTTC. Translation: CASSQERTGYHYEQYF.

V and J are TRBV12-3 or TRBV12-4 and TRBJ2-4, with D unresolved. The CDR3 runs 11 residues. Trimming pared 6 bases from V and 2 bases from J, leaving 2 bases between. The CDR3 loop is CASSPKNIQYF. In DNA, the CDR3 is TGTGCCAGCAGCCCCAAAAACATTCAGTACTTC.

This clonotype was counted many times. The chain recombines TRBV2 with TRBJ2-2; tentatively, D is TRBD1 or TRBD2 (5 bases each). This CDR3 has 14 residues. CDR1 SNHLY and CDR2 FYNNEI come from the germline V gene. Trimming removed 0 bases at V and 8 bases at J, with 10 bases between. CDR3 DNA sequence: TGTGCCAGCAGTGAAGCGTACGGGACGGGGGAGCTGTTTTTT. This encodes CASSEAYGTGELFF.

The sample holds many counts of this clonotype. The chain combines TRBV28 with TRBJ2-7, with TRBD1 identical over 9 bases. This CDR3 spans 16 amino acids. Germline V gene lookup returns CDR1 MDHEN and CDR2 SYDVKM. V gave up 3 bases and J gave up 3 bases; unmatched junction bases: 9. The CDR3 bases are TGTGCCAGCAGTTTTCGGGACAGGGCTCTCCTCTACGAGCAGTACTTC. Amino acid sequence: CASSFRDRALLYEQYF.

This clonotype turned up a few times. V usage is TRBV28 and J usage is TRBJ1-2, with a possible D match to TRBD1 (5 bases). Trimming took off 1 base at V and 7 bases at J, with 13 bases between the two ends. The CDR3 has 14 amino acids. Germline CDR1 and CDR2: MDHEN and SYDVKM. CDR3 in amino acids: CASSLSGRGGGYTF. Written as DNA, the CDR3 is TGTGCCAGCAGTTTATCAGGGCGTGGGGGTGGCTACACCTTC.

In this sample, this clonotype turned up a few times. The CDR3 DNA is TGCAGCGTTGAAGGCTTGAAAGGGTCCTACGAGCAGTACTTC. Its protein product is CSVEGLKGSYEQYF. The genes are TRBV29-1 and TRBJ2-7, with D unclear. Germline loops: CDR1 SQVTM, CDR2 ANQGSEA. This CDR3 contains 14 residues. V lost 1 base to trimming and J lost 1 base, with 11 bases between them.

The chain links TRBV6-5 to TRBJ2-2; 7 nucleotides align to TRBD2. Germline CDR1 reads MNHEY; CDR2 reads SVGAGI. The CDR3 is made up of 14 amino acids. After removal of 2 bases from V and 6 bases from J, the junction contained 3 bases not matched to a gene. The CDR3 DNA reads as TGTGCCAGCAGTTACCGGACTAGTTCCGGGGAGCTGTTTTTT. This gives the protein CASSYRTSSGELFF.

This clonotype was detected many times. This chain joins TRBV11-3 and TRBJ2-2, with a weak D call TRBD2 (5 bases). Trimming stripped 10 bases from V and 8 bases from J, with 11 bases between. The germline V gene encodes CDR1 SGHNT and CDR2 YENEEA. This CDR3 has 11 amino acids. The CDR3 reads CATSSGGELFF. DNA for the CDR3: TGTGCCACCTCAAGCGGTGGGGAGCTGTTTTTT.

V gene TRBV24-1 combines with J gene TRBJ2-7, with 8 bases matching TRBD2. There are 13 residues in the CDR3. Germline V gene data show CDR1 as KGHDR and CDR2 as SFDVKD. Trimming removed 8 bases from V and 4 bases from J; junction bases left unmatched: 6. The CDR3 reads CATTAGDRYEQYF. The CDR3 DNA is TGTGCCACCACAGCGGGAGATCGGTACGAGCAGTACTTC.

This clonotype was found many times. The chain links TRBV25-1 to TRBJ1-3, with D hard to call. V was pared by 3 bases and J by 0 bases, with 9 bases between. Germline lookup yields CDR1 MGHDK and CDR2 SYGVNS. CDR3 size: 15 residues. CDR3 sequence reads: CASSESAISGNTIYF. CDR3 sequence (DNA): TGTGCCAGCAGTGAGTCGGCGATCTCTGGAAACACCATATATTTT.

V and J are TRBV27 and TRBJ2-7, with 7 bases that match TRBD1. Germline CDR1 and CDR2: MNHEY and SMNVEV (reference sequence). J was trimmed by 2 bases and V by 0 bases; bases with no gene match: 4. There are 15 residues in the CDR3. The CDR3 region is CASSLSMQGAYEQYF. The CDR3 DNA is TGTGCCAGCAGTTTATCGATGCAGGGGGCCTACGAGCAGTACTTC.

The genes are TRBV12-3 or TRBV12-4 and TRBJ2-1, with a tentative D call TRBD2 (5 bases). CDR3 length equals 15 residues. Deletions cut 4 bases from V and 3 bases from J, with 13 bases between. The CDR3 coding sequence is TGTGCCAGCAGTTCAAGGACTGCAGACTACAATGAGCAGTTCTTC. Its protein is CASSSRTADYNEQFF.

Ten or more counts support this clonotype. This chain uses TRBV20-1 with TRBJ2-5; 8 bases align to TRBD1. The germline gives CDR1 DFQATT, CDR2 SNEGSKA (reference sequence). Losses at the gene ends were 3 bases for V and 2 bases for J; bases not matched to a gene: 5. The CDR3 is made up of 14 amino acids. CDR3 nucleotide sequence: TGCAGTGCTAGCCCCGGGACAGGACAAGAGACCCAGTACTTC. Encoded protein: CSASPGTGQETQYF.

The chain employs TRBV20-1 and TRBJ1-2, with 7 bases that match TRBD1. The CDR3 is 14 amino acids. V dropped 0 bases and J dropped 8; count of bases not matched to a gene: 9. CDR1 is DFQATT, CDR2 SNEGSKA, per germline (reference sequence). CDR3 loop: CSAREEKGAVGYTF. The CDR3 nucleotides are TGCAGTGCTAGAGAGGAGAAGGGGGCGGTGGGCTACACCTTC.

This clonotype was detected ten times or more. The V gene is TRBV11-1, the J gene TRBJ1-1; D is uncertain. Germline CDR1 SGHAT, CDR2 FQDESV (reference sequence). V was trimmed by 1 base and J by 0 bases, leaving 9 bases between them. The CDR3 sequence is 15 residues long. Written as DNA, the CDR3 is TGTGCCAGCAGCTTAGGTGTCAGGATGAACACTGAAGCTTTCTTT. Protein sequence: CASSLGVRMNTEAFF.

The chain employs TRBV19 and TRBJ2-3, with 8 bases matching TRBD2. With V trimmed by 2 bases and J by 3 bases, 1 base remained unmatched. CDR1 is LNHDA and CDR2 is SQIVND in the germline V gene (reference sequence). This CDR3 is 14 amino acids long. The CDR3 is CASSIRGRTDTQYF. In nucleotides, the CDR3 is TGTGCCAGTAGTATACGCGGGAGGACAGATACGCAGTATTTT.